These 15 T cell receptor beta chains were sequenced from one sample in a study of cytomegalovirus exposure and HLA in healthy donors. In the PCR, 60 Vbeta and 13 Jbeta primers were used. The repertoire was sequenced with immunoSEQ multiplex PCR; TCRdb's copy has only in-frame clones and lacks some. The table shows around 110,000 clones, with around 80% occurring only once. Sequenced material: PBMCs. These receptors were taken from a young man in good health and CMV-seropositive.

As for this clone: Mismatch with germline at one junction end may stem from a read error. The V and J genes are TRBV5-6 and TRBJ2-2, with TRBD2 as a possible D gene (6 bases). Germline CDR1 is SGHDT and CDR2 is YYEEEE. The CDR3 is 18 amino acids. The CDR3 DNA reads as TGTGCCAGCAGCTTGGTGTTGGCCGGGGGATCGGGCACCGGGGAGCTGCTTTTT. Translating gives CASSLVLAGGSGTGELLF.

The chain has TRBV19 and TRBJ1-3, with a weak D call TRBD1 (6 bases). The CDR3 spans 14 residues. V lost 6 bases, J lost 3 bases, and 12 bases lay in between. Germline loops: CDR1 LNHDA, CDR2 SQIVND (reference sequence). This CDR3 is CASSETGRGNTIYF. The DNA of the CDR3 is TGTGCCAGTAGCGAGACAGGACGTGGAAACACCATATATTTT.

V gene TRBV27 combines with J gene TRBJ2-3; TRBD2 aligns across 9 bases. Germline lookup yields CDR1 MNHEY and CDR2 SMNVEV (reference sequence). This CDR3 comprises 17 residues. J lost 0 bases, V lost 6 bases, and 10 bases had no gene match. This chain's CDR3 is CASSPAGGGSSTDTQYF. CDR3 DNA sequence: TGTGCCAGCAGCCCAGCGGGGGGAGGCTCTAGCACAGATACGCAGTATTTT.

The J gene is TRBJ1-2, the V gene TRBV19; 7 nucleotides line up with TRBD1. Germline V gene lookup returns CDR1 LNHDA and CDR2 SQIVND (reference sequence). The CDR3 is 14 residues long. V trimming: 6 bases; J trimming: 2 bases; junction bases outside the gene matches: 6. The CDR3 sequence is CASRQGRMNYGYTF. The CDR3 coding sequence is TGTGCCAGTAGACAGGGGCGGATGAACTATGGCTACACCTTC.

Remarks on this clone: One junction end does not reproduce the germline sequence, and a read error may be involved. This sequence joins TRBV7-9 and TRBJ1-5, with 10 bases that match TRBD1. Germline V lookup: CDR1 SEHNR, CDR2 FQNEAQ (reference sequence). The length of the CDR3 is 12 residues. For the CDR3, the DNA is TGTTCCAGCAGCTTAGGACAGGGGGCCCAGCATTTT. Protein: CSSSLGQGAQHF.

This chain uses TRBV6-1 with TRBJ1-6; TRBD1 matches at 9 bases. V dropped 2 bases and J dropped 10; count of bases not matched to a gene: 9. Germline V gene data show CDR1 as MNHNS and CDR2 as SASEGT. The CDR3 consists of 16 residues. CDR3 in amino acids: CASSEQKGQGASPLHF. Here the CDR3 DNA reads TGTGCCAGCAGTGAACAAAAGGGACAGGGCGCATCACCCCTCCACTTT.

The rearrangement links TRBV30 to TRBJ1-1; the D is unclear. The CDR3 runs to 15 residues. CDR1 is GTSNPN and CDR2 is SVGIG in the germline V gene (reference sequence). Trimming left V 0 bases short and J 5 bases short, with 16 bases between. The CDR3 DNA sequence: TGTGCCTGGAGTGTAGTGGGGAGTGTAGGGACTGAAGCTTTCTTT. Translated, it gives CAWSVVGSVGTEAFF.

This clone showed up just a few times. The chain carries TRBV30 and TRBJ2-6, with D uncertain. The CDR3 has 13 residues. V lost 6 bases to trimming and J lost 3 bases, with 9 bases between them. Germline V lookup: CDR1 GTSNPN, CDR2 SVGIG (reference sequence). The CDR3 region is CACRLGGANVLTF. CDR3 in DNA: TGTGCCTGTCGACTGGGTGGGGCCAACGTCCTGACTTTC.

The chain is built from TRBV28 and TRBJ1-3; D remains unclear. V was cut by 5 bases and J by 2 bases, with 16 bases left in between. CDR1 is MDHEN and CDR2 is SYDVKM in the germline V gene. The CDR3 extends over 16 amino acids. The CDR3 loop reads CASSPVGRRTGNTIYF. CDR3 DNA: TGTGCCAGCAGTCCGGTGGGGAGGAGGACTGGAAACACCATATATTTT.

The CDR3 sequence: CAWSPGTGINSPLHF. CDR3 DNA sequence: TGTGCCTGGAGTCCAGGGACAGGGATAAATTCACCCCTCCACTTT. The chain is built from TRBV30 and TRBJ1-6; 9 bases align to TRBD1. This CDR3 contains 15 residues. After removal of 2 bases from V and 7 bases from J, the junction contained 6 bases not matched to a gene. CDR1 and CDR2 (germline): GTSNPN, SVGIG (reference sequence). The entire variable domain, with the rest obtained from reference TRBV30 and TRBJ1-6, is as follows: SQTIHQWPATLVQPVGSPLSLECTVEGTSNPNLYWYRQAAGRGLQLLFYSVGIGQISSEVPQNLSASRPQDRQFILSSKKLLLSDSGFYLCAWSPGTGINSPLHFGNGTRLTVT.

V is TRBV6-1 and J is TRBJ1-2, with D maybe TRBD1 (6 bases). This CDR3 spans 14 amino acids. Between the trimmed V and J ends, which lost 2 bases and 3 bases, there was a span of 10 bases. The germline CDR1 and CDR2 sequences are MNHNS and SASEGT. The CDR3 protein is CASSERAGDYGYTF. CDR3 in DNA: TGTGCCAGCAGTGAACGGGCAGGGGACTATGGCTACACCTTC.

V gene TRBV11-2 combines with J gene TRBJ2-5; the match to TRBD1 covers 7 bases. The length of the CDR3 is 16 residues. From germline, CDR1 is SGHAT and CDR2 FQNNGV. Losses at the gene ends were 3 bases for V and 5 bases for J; bases not matched to a gene: 12. The CDR3 region has the DNA TGTGCCAGCAGCTTCAGTCTACAGGGGCTAGGGGAGACCCAGTACTTC. Amino acid sequence: CASSFSLQGLGETQYF.

This clone was observed a single time. The chain couples TRBV7-2 to TRBJ2-7; 9 bases align to TRBD1. After removal of 1 base from V and 3 bases from J, the junction contained 4 bases not matched to a gene. This CDR3 contains 15 residues. Germline V gene sequence: CDR1 SGHTA, CDR2 FQGNSA. The CDR3 is CASSLGGTGLYEQYF. The DNA for the CDR3 is TGTGCCAGCAGCTTAGGCGGGACAGGGCTCTACGAGCAGTACTTC.

V usage is TRBV7-9 and J usage is TRBJ1-2; 8 bases agree with TRBD1. The CDR3 length is 14 residues. Germline V CDR1 and CDR2: SEHNR, FQNEAQ (reference sequence). V shed 4 bases and J 5 bases; nucleotides not matched to a gene: 6. CDR3 bases: TGTGCCAGCAGCTCGTTGGGACAGGCTTATGGCTACACCTTC. Amino acids: CASSSLGQAYGYTF. Together with reference TRBV7-9 and TRBJ1-2, the CDR3 gives the full variable domain: DTGVSQNPRHKITKRGQNVTFRCDPISEHNRLYWYRQTLGQGPEFLTYFQNEAQLEKSRLLSDRFSAERPKGSFSTLEIQRTEQGDSAMYLCASSSLGQAYGYTFGSGTRLTVV.

Remarks on this clone: Mismatch with germline at one junction end may stem from a read error. The CDR3 DNA is TGCTCCAGCAGTGAGGGCAGCGGGGAGCTGTTTTTT. This gives the protein CSSSEGSGELFF. The chain couples TRBV10-1 to TRBJ2-2; D is possibly TRBD2 (5 bases). The CDR3 sequence is 12 residues long. The germline V gene encodes CDR1 WNHNN and CDR2 SYGVQD (reference sequence).